Listed below are T cell receptor beta chains from one sample, sequenced in a study of blood T cell repertoires in COVID-19. Produced via immunoSEQ multiplex PCR; TCRdb's table is partial and in-frame only. The data show 75,000 or so clones, roughly 83% seen once. Sequencing was done on a sample of peripheral blood. All receptors come from a woman of 80 years or more with acute or convalescent COVID-19. Both conserved end residues are part of each CDR3. The D gene is left open where the match is weak. Clone size is shown for a subset of rows, as once, few, many or a class of expanded clone.

d_call j_call clone_size v_call cdr3_nt cdr3_aa
. TRBJ2-1 . TRBV11-3 TGTGCCAGCAGCTCCGGACAGTTTTACAATGAGCAGTTCTTC CASSSGQFYNEQFF
. TRBJ2-2 few TRBV9 TGTGCCAGCAGCCCAACACCGAACACCGGGGAGCTGTTTTTT CASSPTPNTGELFF
TRBD1 TRBJ1-1 . TRBV9 TGTGCCAGCAGCCCCCGACAGGGGGCGAACACTGAAGCTTTCTTT CASSPRQGANTEAFF
. TRBJ1-1 . TRBV15 TGTGCCACCAGCAGGTCTACAGGTGAAGCTTTCTTT CATSRSTGEAFF
TRBD1 TRBJ1-5 . TRBV7-8 TGTGCCAGCAGCTTGGGGGACAGAAATCAGCCCCAGCATTTT CASSLGDRNQPQHF
TRBD1 TRBJ1-6 . TRBV10-3 TGTGCCACCGCAATAGGACAGGATAATTCACCCCTCCACTTT CATAIGQDNSPLHF
. TRBJ1-1 . TRBV29-1 TGCAGCGTTTGCCGGGACTGGGCGAACACTGAAGCTTTCTTT CSVCRDWANTEAFF
TRBD1 TRBJ1-5 . TRBV18 TGTGCCAGCTCACCAGGACAGGGCAGCTTACTACAAAGCAATCAGCCCCAGCATTTT CASSPGQGSLLQSNQPQHF
TRBD1 TRBJ1-3 . TRBV11-2 TGTGCCAGCACCCCGACAGGGGTTGCAGGAAACACCATATATTTT CASTPTGVAGNTIYF
. TRBJ2-7 . TRBV9 TGTGCCAGCAGCGCCCAGGACAGCCCCTCCTACGAGCAGTACTTC CASSAQDSPSYEQYF
. TRBJ1-2 . TRBV27 TGTGCCAGCAGTGCCAGACAGGCGGCTAACTATGGCTACACCTTC CASSARQAANYGYTF
TRBD1 TRBJ1-3 . TRBV2 TGTGCCAGCTCGGACAGGGGCTTAACTGGAAACACCATATATTTT CASSDRGLTGNTIYF
. TRBJ2-2 . TRBV4-2 TGTGCCAGCAGCCAAGGGGTGGGAGGGGGAAACACCGGGGAGCTGTTTTTT CASSQGVGGGNTGELFF
TRBD1 TRBJ2-7 . TRBV5-1 TGCGCCAGGGGAACAGGGGCCGACTACGAGCAGTACTTC CARGTGADYEQYF
TRBD1 TRBJ2-2 . TRBV10-3 TGTGCCATCAGTTCGGGACAGGGCACCGGGGAGCTGTTTTTT CAISSGQGTGELFF
. TRBJ1-6 many TRBV20-1 TGCAGTGCTAGTGGGCAATCGGGTTCACCCCTCCACTTT CSASGQSGSPLHF
TRBD2 TRBJ2-3 . TRBV3-1/TRBV3-2 TGTGCCAGCAGTCCTTATAGCGGGGGCACAACAGATACGCAGTATTTT CASSPYSGGTTDTQYF
. TRBJ1-2 . TRBV7-6 TGTGCCAGCAGCTTAGCGGAGAACTATGGCTACACCTTC CASSLAENYGYTF
. TRBJ1-1 . TRBV29-1 TGCAGCGTTGAAGGCGCCCAGGGTTGGTCCACTGAAGCTTTCTTT CSVEGAQGWSTEAFF
. TRBJ2-3 . TRBV9 TGTGCCAGCAGCGTAGGGGGGCCCACAGATACGCAGTATTTT CASSVGGPTDTQYF
. TRBJ2-5 . TRBV11-2 TGTGCCAGCAGCTCGAGCCTGCAAGAGACCCAGTACTTC CASSSSLQETQYF
. TRBJ1-1 . TRBV5-5 TGTGCCAGCAGCTTGGGGGGCGCGGTTGGGAACACTGAAGCTTTCTTT CASSLGGAVGNTEAFF
TRBD1 TRBJ1-4 . TRBV6-1 TGTGCCAGCAGTGAAGCGCTTCGGACAGGCGTTGGGAAACTGTTTTTT CASSEALRTGVGKLFF
TRBD1 TRBJ2-1 . TRBV5-4 TGTGCCAGCAGCTTGGACAGGGGGCCTTACAATGAGCAGTTCTTC CASSLDRGPYNEQFF
. TRBJ1-5 . TRBV23-1 TGCGCCAGCAGTGCCCCGGAGGGTGTGGGGCCCAATCAGCCCCAGCATTTT CASSAPEGVGPNQPQHF
. TRBJ1-2 few TRBV6-5 TGTGCCAGCAGTTACTCGCCTCTGGGCGACTATGGCTACACCTTC CASSYSPLGDYGYTF